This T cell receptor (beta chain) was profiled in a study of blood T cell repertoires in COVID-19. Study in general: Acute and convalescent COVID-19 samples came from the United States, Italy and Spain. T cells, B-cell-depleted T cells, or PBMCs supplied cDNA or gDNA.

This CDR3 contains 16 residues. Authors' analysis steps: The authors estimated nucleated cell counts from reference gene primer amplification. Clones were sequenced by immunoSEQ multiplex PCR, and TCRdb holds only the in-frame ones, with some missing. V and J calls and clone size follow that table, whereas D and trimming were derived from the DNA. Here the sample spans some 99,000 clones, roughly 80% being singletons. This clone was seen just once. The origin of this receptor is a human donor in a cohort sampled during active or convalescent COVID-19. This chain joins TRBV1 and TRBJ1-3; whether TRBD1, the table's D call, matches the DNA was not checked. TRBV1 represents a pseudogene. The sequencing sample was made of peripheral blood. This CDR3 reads CTSSDLWGQGGNTIYF. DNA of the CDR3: TGCACCAGCAGCGACCTTTGGGGACAGGGCGGGAACACCATATATTTT.